The rows below give T cell receptor beta chains drawn from one sample of a study of human T cells and chemical hapten exposure. Via MiXCR, TCRdb re-called the RACE reads, giving one row per CDR3 protein. The data contain about 270,000 distinct CDR3 sequences, roughly 8% of them singletons. The sample here was whole blood, taken in connection with sensitization to the hapten diphenylcyclopropenone (DPC). The receptors shown here come from a man younger than 35 with alopecia areata. Some clones in this sample may be carry-over from other donors' samples. Both conserved end residues are part of each CDR3. A D gene is named only where the DNA matches it firmly. Where a row states a size, it is once, few, many or the class of an expanded clone; other rows omit it.

V gene	J gene	clone size	D gene	CDR3 DNA	CDR3 protein
TRBV24-1	TRBJ2-3	many	.	TGTGCCACCAGTCAGAGGTTCGTCGATACGCAGTATTTT	CATSQRFVDTQYF
TRBV20-1	TRBJ1-2	few	.	TGCAGTGCTAGACATTTCCCTTCCCAACTCGGGACGTCGAGGCCTGGCTACACCTTC	CSARHFPSQLGTSRPGYTF
TRBV7-9	TRBJ1-2	.	.	TGTGCCAGCAGCTTAGGGGGCCCATCTGGCTACACCTTC	CASSLGGPSGYTF
TRBV7-3	TRBJ2-3	few	.	TGTGCCAGCAGCTGGTCCCGGGGCGGAGATACGCAGTATTTT	CASSWSRGGDTQYF
TRBV7-2	TRBJ2-1	.	TRBD2	TGTGCCAGCAGGCTCAGACCCGGGACTAGCGGGGACAATGAGCAGTTCTTC	CASRLRPGTSGDNEQFF
TRBV9	TRBJ1-2	.	.	TGTGCCAGCAGCGAACACACGGAGGACTATGGCTACACCTTC	CASSEHTEDYGYTF
TRBV27	TRBJ2-7	many	.	TGTGCCAGCAAAACAGGCTACGAGCAGTACTTC	CASKTGYEQYF
TRBV7-3	TRBJ1-2	few	.	TGTGCCAGCAGCCAACAGGGATCAGACTATGGCTACACCTTC	CASSQQGSDYGYTF
TRBV2	TRBJ1-4	few	.	TGTGCCAGCAGTACCAACCCCGGGGACTCTAATGAAAAACTGTTTTTT	CASSTNPGDSNEKLFF
TRBV6-6	TRBJ1-5	.	.	TGTGCCAGCAGTTACTCAAGGAGCAATCAGCCCCAGCATTTT	CASSYSRSNQPQHF
TRBV28	TRBJ2-7	many	TRBD1	TGTGCCAGCAGTTTTTCGGGACAGGGGTCTCCGCAGTACTTC	CASSFSGQGSPQYF
TRBV9	TRBJ1-1	.	.	TGTGCCAGCAGCGTAGGATGGGGCCCTGAAGCTTTCTTT	CASSVGWGPEAFF
TRBV7-2	TRBJ2-1	few	TRBD2	TGTGCCAGCAGCTTAGATGGTAGCGGGGTTGAGCAGTTCTTC	CASSLDGSGVEQFF
TRBV12-3/TRBV12-4	TRBJ1-2	many	.	TGTGCCAGCAGTTTCGGAGGAGGGACTAACTATGGCTACACCTTC	CASSFGGGTNYGYTF
TRBV6-5	TRBJ1-1	.	.	TGTGCCAGCAGTTACAAGGGGCGTACAGCTGAAGCTTTCTTT	CASSYKGRTAEAFF
TRBV11-3	TRBJ2-2	.	.	TGTGCCAGCACTTTATCCGGGACCGGGGAGCTGTTTTTT	CASTLSGTGELFF